This T cell receptor beta chain stems from a study of blood T cell repertoires in COVID-19. J gave up 6 bases and V 5 bases, and 12 bases lay outside the gene matches. Germline V gene sequence: CDR1 SGHVS, CDR2 FQNEAQ. The CDR3 is 16 amino acids. Generated by immunoSEQ multiplex PCR, the TCRdb table keeps only in-frame clones and is missing some. The sample shows around 170,000 clones, 83% of them seen only once. The sequencing input was peripheral blood. This TCR came from a human donor in a cohort sampled during active COVID-19. The chain is built from TRBV7-8 and TRBJ2-7; TRBD1 aligns across 11 bases. CDR3 sequence: CASSPRTGGNLVEQYF. CDR3 DNA sequence: TGTGCCAGCAGCCCGAGGACAGGGGGCAATTTGGTCGAGCAGTACTTC.